These 28 T cell receptor beta chains originate from one sample sequenced in a study of blood T cell repertoires in COVID-19 (TCRdb year 2020). Library preparation employed the immunoSEQ multiplex PCR assay. This is the immuneACCESS table as TCRdb keeps it, with only in-frame sequences that have V and J called. A part of the clones is gone; compared with another copy, unresolved V genes explain less than half, and the rest is unexplained. The sample table holds 190,000 or so clones, of which 94% were seen once. The ten largest clonotypes hold 0.6% to 0.9% of the sample. Material: peripheral blood. All receptors derive from a man aged 30-40 years with COVID-19, enrolled during active disease.

The J gene is TRBJ1-2, the V gene TRBV6-5; TRBD1 matches at 7 bases. The germline V gene encodes CDR1 MNHEY and CDR2 SVGAGI. This CDR3 region has 14 residues. With V trimmed by 7 bases and J by 4 bases, 9 bases remained unmatched. This CDR3 is CASTTDRDSYGYTF. Written as DNA, the CDR3 is TGTGCCAGCACTACCGACAGGGACAGCTATGGCTACACCTTC.

The genes are TRBV19 and TRBJ2-7; possible D gene TRBD1, 6 bases. There are 15 residues in the CDR3. The germline V gene has CDR1 LNHDA and CDR2 SQIVND (reference sequence). V was clipped by 5 bases and J by 5 bases, with 19 bases between them. CDR3 region: CASSPRQAPGDEQYF. DNA for the CDR3: TGTGCCAGTAGTCCCCGACAAGCCCCAGGGGACGAGCAGTACTTC.

The J gene is TRBJ1-2, the V gene TRBV5-6; no clear D gene. This CDR3 is built from 16 residues. Looked up from germline, CDR1 is SGHDT and CDR2 is YYEEEE. Trimming removed 0 bases at V and 8 bases at J, with 20 bases between. The CDR3 coding sequence is TGTGCCAGCAGCTTGGCCCTGTTGGTTGGACTCAACGGCTACACCTTC. It is translated as CASSLALLVGLNGYTF.

The chain uses TRBV19 and TRBJ2-1, with D possibly matching TRBD2 (5 bases). Trimming left V 5 bases short and J 9 bases short, with 26 bases between. The CDR3 is 17 residues long. Germline V gene lookup returns CDR1 LNHDA and CDR2 SQIVND (reference sequence). The CDR3 is CASSSRPDSTGSAEQFF. The CDR3 DNA reads as TGTGCCAGTAGTTCCCGCCCGGACTCCACGGGTTCCGCTGAGCAGTTCTTC.

This sequence joins TRBV3-1 (or the pseudogene TRBV3-2) and TRBJ1-2; weak D call: TRBD1 (6 bases). Germline lookup yields CDR1 LGHDT and CDR2 YNNKEL (reference sequence). Trimming shortened V by 4 bases and J by 0 bases, and 21 bases separated the two germline ends. CDR3 length: 18 amino acids. The CDR3 sequence is CASSLRQARQAPNYGYTF. CDR3 coding DNA: TGTGCCAGCAGCCTGAGGCAGGCGAGACAGGCTCCTAACTATGGCTACACCTTC.

This rearrangement joins TRBV6-1 to TRBJ1-2, with D perhaps matching TRBD1 (5 bases). The CDR3 is made up of 13 amino acids. CDR1 is MNHNS and CDR2 is SASEGT in the germline V gene. The germline V and J ends were trimmed by 2 bases and 8 bases, with 12 bases remaining between them. CDR3 in DNA: TGTGCCAGCAGTGAACAGGGTTCGAGGGGCTACACCTTC. Amino acid sequence: CASSEQGSRGYTF.

J is TRBJ2-7 and V is TRBV4-1; no clear D gene. V was shortened by 0 bases and J by 3 bases, with 21 bases between the two germline ends. Germline V gene lookup returns CDR1 MGHRA and CDR2 YSYEKL. CDR3 length: 18 residues. The CDR3 coding sequence is TGCGCCAGCAGCCAAGAACCCATGAGGCAGATAGCCATCTACGAGCAGTACTTC. Its protein is CASSQEPMRQIAIYEQYF.

The V gene is TRBV6-5, the J gene TRBJ1-5; D not resolved. Germline V gives CDR1 MNHEY, CDR2 SVGAGI. The V end was cut by 8 bases, the J end by 0 bases, with 14 bases between. The CDR3 totals 15 residues. The CDR3 DNA sequence: TGTGCCAGCCTTTCGACAAGAAATAGCAATCAGCCCCAGCATTTT. This translates into CASLSTRNSNQPQHF.

The chain employs TRBV10-2 and TRBJ2-1; maybe TRBD2 (5 bases). Germline-derived CDR1 and CDR2 are WSHSY and SAAADI. This CDR3 comprises 16 residues. V lost 4 bases and J lost 0, with 13 bases in between. The CDR3 loop reads CASSGRGPSSYNEQFF. The CDR3 nucleotides read TGCGCCAGCAGTGGACGAGGGCCGAGCTCCTACAATGAGCAGTTCTTC.

The chain is built from TRBV6-2 or TRBV6-3 and TRBJ2-5; 13 nucleotides agree with TRBD2. CDR1 is MNHEY, CDR2 SVGEGT, per germline. The trim removed 2 bases at V and 0 bases at J, leaving 3 bases unmatched. The CDR3 length is 17 residues. The CDR3 here is CASSYLTSGGHQETQYF. CDR3 nucleotides: TGTGCCAGCAGTTACCTGACTAGCGGGGGGCACCAAGAGACCCAGTACTTC.

This chain uses TRBV5-5 with TRBJ2-3; 8 nucleotides align to TRBD2. Germline CDR1 and CDR2: SGHKS and YYEKEE (reference sequence). With 4 bases clipped from V and 6 bases from J, the junction kept 19 bases outside the gene matches. The CDR3 loop spans 18 amino acids. CDR3 in DNA: TGTGCCAGCAGCCCCTCTGTGGGTAGCGGGGTGGTACGGGATACGCAGTATTTT. Amino acids: CASSPSVGSGVVRDTQYF. Using reference TRBV5-5 and TRBJ2-3 for the parts outside the CDR3, the full variable domain is DAGVTQSPTHLIKTRGQQVTLRCSPISGHKSVSWYQQVLGQGPQFIFQYYEKEERGRGNFPDRFSARQFPNYSSELNVNALLLGDSALYLCASSPSVGSGVVRDTQYFGPGTRLTVL.

This clone appeared a single time. The V and J genes are TRBV19 and TRBJ2-2, with 12 bases matching TRBD1. The CDR3 is 16 residues long. Germline V gene sequence: CDR1 LNHDA, CDR2 SQIVND (reference sequence). V was clipped by 4 bases and J by 3 bases; unmatched bases: 3. CDR3 nucleotide sequence: TGTGCCAGTAGTACCCGGGACAGGGGGCACACCGGGGAGCTGTTTTTT. This gives the protein CASSTRDRGHTGELFF.

The chain joins TRBV9 to TRBJ2-3, with 7 positions matching TRBD2. The CDR3 totals 17 residues. The V segment lost 2 bases and the J segment 2 bases; nucleotides outside the gene matches: 11. From germline, CDR1 is SGDLS and CDR2 YYNGEE. CDR3 nucleotides: TGTGCCAGCAGCGTTTACGGCCTAGCGGATTACACAGATACGCAGTATTTT. This gives the protein CASSVYGLADYTDTQYF.

The chain has TRBV29-1 and TRBJ2-1, with TRBD1 matching over 10 bases. CDR1 is SQVTM, CDR2 ANQGSEA, per germline. The CDR3 has 12 residues. J was trimmed by 7 bases and V by 7 bases; bases with no gene match: 4. CDR3 nucleotide sequence: TGCAGCGGGGACAGGGGTCGAAATGAGCAGTTCTTC. It translates to CSGDRGRNEQFF.

This clone was observed once. The chain employs TRBV24-1 and TRBJ2-1; TRBD2 agrees at 13 bases. V lost 5 bases to trimming and J lost 7 bases; unmatched junction nucleotides: 10. The germline V gene has CDR1 KGHDR and CDR2 SFDVKD. This CDR3 is 17 amino acids long. CDR3 loop: CATSARPGTSGENEQFF. CDR3 sequence (DNA): TGTGCCACCAGTGCCCGTCCGGGGACTAGCGGGGAAAATGAGCAGTTCTTC.

This chain joins TRBV6-1 and TRBJ1-2; 7 bases map to TRBD1. The J segment lost 7 bases and the V segment lost 1 base, leaving 3 bases of the junction unmatched. CDR3 size: 13 residues. Germline V lookup: CDR1 MNHNS, CDR2 SASEGT. This CDR3 reads CASSEGTGAGYTF. DNA of the CDR3: TGTGCCAGCAGTGAAGGCACAGGGGCTGGCTACACCTTC.

The V call is TRBV3-1 (or the pseudogene TRBV3-2), the J call TRBJ2-1; 13 bases map to TRBD2. CDR1 is LGHDT and CDR2 is YNNKEL in the germline V gene (reference sequence). The CDR3 loop spans 19 amino acids. Trimming at V came to 4 bases and at J to 0 bases, leaving 9 bases not matched to a gene. CDR3: CASSLRLAGGVHSYNEQFF. CDR3 sequence (DNA): TGTGCCAGCAGCCTCAGACTAGCGGGGGGCGTCCACTCCTACAATGAGCAGTTCTTC.

The chain uses TRBV19 and TRBJ1-1; 7 bases align to TRBD1. CDR3 size: 14 residues. CDR1 and CDR2 (germline): LNHDA, SQIVND (reference sequence). V gave up 5 bases and J gave up 1 base; unmatched junction bases: 4. The CDR3 reads CASSSDRRNTEAFF. Here the CDR3 DNA reads TGTGCCAGTAGTTCGGACAGGAGGAACACTGAAGCTTTCTTT.

V and J are TRBV5-4 and TRBJ2-5; 8 positions agree with TRBD1. Germline V gene data show CDR1 as SGHNT and CDR2 as YYREEE (reference sequence). Trimming cost V 3 bases and J 4 bases; bases outside gene matches: 8. This CDR3 region has 15 residues. The CDR3 loop reads CASSSPGGGPETQYF. The CDR3 bases are TGTGCCAGCAGCTCGCCAGGGGGCGGGCCAGAGACCCAGTACTTC. Combining the CDR3 with reference TRBV5-4 and TRBJ2-5 gives the whole variable domain ETGVTQSPTHLIKTRGQQVTLRCSSQSGHNTVSWYQQALGQGPQFIFQYYREEENGRGNFPPRFSGLQFPNYSSELNVNALELDDSALYLCASSSPGGGPETQYFGPGTRLLVL.

The CDR3 region is CASSSPPVGSRGYTF. In DNA, the CDR3 is TGTGCCAGCAGTTCCCCCCCTGTTGGTTCCAGGGGCTACACCTTC. The rearrangement uses TRBV27 and TRBJ1-2; D is unresolved. The CDR3 contains 15 residues. Germline lookup yields CDR1 MNHEY and CDR2 SMNVEV (reference sequence). V was shortened by 4 bases and J by 8 bases, with 20 bases between the two germline ends.

The rearrangement links TRBV5-4 to TRBJ2-2; 7 bases map to TRBD2. V gave up 1 base and J gave up 6 bases; unmatched junction bases: 6. The CDR3 runs to 15 residues. CDR1 SGHNT and CDR2 YYREEE come from the germline V gene (reference sequence). In DNA form, the CDR3 reads TGTGCCAGCAGCTTGTGGTCAGGGAGGGCCGGGGAGCTGTTTTTT. As protein: CASSLWSGRAGELFF.

V is TRBV27 and J is TRBJ1-2, with 7 bases that match TRBD1. V trimming: 4 bases; J trimming: 7 bases; junction bases outside the gene matches: 6. CDR1 is MNHEY and CDR2 is SMNVEV in the germline V gene (reference sequence). There are 13 residues in the CDR3. The CDR3 spells CASSSTGLLGYTF. CDR3 DNA: TGTGCCAGCAGTTCGACAGGGCTTCTTGGCTACACCTTC.

This chain connects TRBV3-1 (or the pseudogene TRBV3-2) to TRBJ1-1; the D gene is possibly TRBD1 (5 bases). Germline V gives CDR1 LGHDT, CDR2 YNNKEL (reference sequence). This CDR3 region has 12 residues. V lost 2 bases to trimming and J lost 10 bases, with 11 bases between them. CDR3 amino acids: CASSQLGRAAFF. Written as DNA, the CDR3 is TGTGCCAGCAGCCAACTGGGGCGAGCAGCTTTCTTT.

The rearrangement uses TRBV2 and TRBJ2-1, with 9 bases that match TRBD2. CDR3 length equals 16 residues. Germline V gives CDR1 SNHLY, CDR2 FYNNEI. Unmatched junction bases numbered 8, after V lost 1 base and J lost 7 bases. The CDR3 DNA is TGTGCCAGCAGTGAAGGACCGGGACTAGCTGAAAATGAGCAGTTCTTC. Translated: CASSEGPGLAENEQFF.

This chain links TRBV5-1 with TRBJ2-7; 10 bases map to TRBD2. CDR1 and CDR2 from the germline V gene are SGHRS and YFSETQ. The length of the CDR3 is 16 residues. Trimming took 4 bases from V and 5 from J; bases not matched to a gene: 12. The CDR3 loop reads CASSLASSGGEDEQYF. CDR3 bases: TGCGCCAGCAGCCTGGCGTCAAGCGGGGGGGAGGACGAGCAGTACTTC.

The chain carries TRBV30 and TRBJ1-4; D remains unclear. CDR3 size: 15 residues. Trimming pared 3 bases from V and 0 bases from J, leaving 11 bases between. The germline V gene encodes CDR1 GTSNPN and CDR2 SVGIG (reference sequence). The CDR3 loop is CAWRTLGATNEKLFF. Written as DNA, the CDR3 is TGTGCCTGGAGAACGCTTGGAGCAACTAATGAAAAACTGTTTTTT.

This chain connects TRBV14 to TRBJ1-3; TRBD1 is a possible D gene (6 bases). The germline gives CDR1 SGHDN, CDR2 FVKESK. The CDR3 is 14 amino acids. Trimming cost V 2 bases and J 3 bases, with 8 bases left between them. CDR3 bases: TGTGCCAGCAGCCAATTCAGGGGTGGAAACACCATATATTTT. It translates to CASSQFRGGNTIYF. Supplemented by reference TRBV14 and TRBJ1-3, the full variable domain reads EAGVTQFPSHSVIEKGQTVTLRCDPISGHDNLYWYRRVMGKEIKFLLHFVKESKQDESGMPNNRFLAERTGGTYSTLKVQPAELEDSGVYFCASSQFRGGNTIYFGEGSWLTVV.

The gene calls are TRBV7-7 and TRBJ2-1; perhaps TRBD1 as D (6 bases). The CDR3 spans 15 residues. Germline CDR1 and CDR2: SSHAT and FNYEAQ (reference sequence). V dropped 3 bases and J dropped 4 bases, with 13 bases sitting between them. CDR3 DNA sequence: TGTGCCAGCAGCTTTGGGGACAATCCATACAATGAGCAGTTCTTC. Translation gives CASSFGDNPYNEQFF. The whole variable domain, remainder taken from reference TRBV7-7 and TRBJ2-1, is GAGVSQSPRYKVTKRGQDVTLRCDPISSHATLYWYQQALGQGPEFLTYFNYEAQPDKSGLPSDRFSAERPEGSISTLTIQRTEQRDSAMYRCASSFGDNPYNEQFFGPGTRLTVL.